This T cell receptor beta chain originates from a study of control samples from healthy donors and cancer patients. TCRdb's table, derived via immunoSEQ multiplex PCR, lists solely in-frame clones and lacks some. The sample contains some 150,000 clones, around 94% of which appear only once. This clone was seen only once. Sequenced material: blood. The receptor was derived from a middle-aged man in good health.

The CDR3 DNA reads as TGTGCCAGCTCCTCGGGACTACTAACCGCGAACACCGGGGAGCTGTTTTTT. Protein: CASSSGLLTANTGELFF. This rearrangement joins TRBV18 to TRBJ2-2; TRBD2 matches at 7 bases. Trimming took 6 bases from V and 0 from J; bases not matched to a gene: 10. CDR1 is KGHSH, CDR2 LQKENI, per germline. The CDR3 is 17 residues long.